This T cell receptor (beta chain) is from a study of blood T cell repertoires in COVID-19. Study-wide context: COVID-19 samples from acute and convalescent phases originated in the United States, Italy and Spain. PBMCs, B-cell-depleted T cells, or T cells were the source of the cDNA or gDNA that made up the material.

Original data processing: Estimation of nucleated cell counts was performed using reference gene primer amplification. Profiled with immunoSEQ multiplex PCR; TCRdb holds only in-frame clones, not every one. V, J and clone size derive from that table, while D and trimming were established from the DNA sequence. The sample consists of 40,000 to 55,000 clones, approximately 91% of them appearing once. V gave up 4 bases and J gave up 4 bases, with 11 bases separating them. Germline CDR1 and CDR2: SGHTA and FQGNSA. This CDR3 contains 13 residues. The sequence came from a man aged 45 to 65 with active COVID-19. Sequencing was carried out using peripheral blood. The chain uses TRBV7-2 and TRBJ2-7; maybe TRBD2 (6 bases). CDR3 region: CASSSRRGYEQYF. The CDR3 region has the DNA TGTGCCAGCAGCTCCCGACGGGGGTACGAGCAGTACTTC.